Presented here are 25 T cell receptor beta chains from one specimen sequenced in a study of blood T cell repertoires in COVID-19. Assay: immunoSEQ multiplex PCR; the TCRdb copy retains only in-frame clones and omits some. The sample consists of 140,000 or so clones, less than 85% of them appearing once. Source material: PBMCs or T cells enriched from blood (not recorded which). The source is a woman aged 18 to 35 who had been exposed to COVID-19.

V is TRBV19 and J is TRBJ1-1; no clear D gene. V dropped 3 bases and J dropped 0 bases, with 11 bases sitting between them. Germline V lookup: CDR1 LNHDA, CDR2 SQIVND (reference sequence). The CDR3 totals 15 residues. CDR3 sequence: CASSISGPLNTEAFF. In nucleotides, the CDR3 is TGTGCCAGTAGTATTAGCGGACCCTTGAACACTGAAGCTTTCTTT.

The rearrangement joins TRBV6-5 to TRBJ1-4, with TRBD1 matching over 11 bases. The germline V gene has CDR1 MNHEY and CDR2 SVGAGI. CDR3 size: 15 residues. J lost 8 bases, V lost 6 bases, and 8 bases had no gene match. CDR3 in DNA: TGTGCCAGCAGCTCAGGACAGGGGGCTGTGGAAAAACTGTTTTTT. Translated, it gives CASSSGQGAVEKLFF.

This chain joins TRBV7-9 and TRBJ1-1, with a tentative D call TRBD1 (5 bases). Trimming shortened V by 3 bases and J by 7 bases, and 9 bases separated the two germline ends. This CDR3 contains 12 residues. CDR1 is SEHNR and CDR2 is FQNEAQ in the germline V gene (reference sequence). CDR3 protein: CASSLAQGEAFF. CDR3 in DNA: TGTGCCAGCAGCTTGGCGCAGGGTGAAGCTTTCTTT. Filled out from reference TRBV7-9 and TRBJ1-1, the complete variable domain reads DTGVSQNPRHKITKRGQNVTFRCDPISEHNRLYWYRQTLGQGPEFLTYFQNEAQLEKSRLLSDRFSAERPKGSFSTLEIQRTEQGDSAMYLCASSLAQGEAFFGQGTRLTVV.

The J gene is TRBJ1-2, the V gene TRBV7-9, with D possibly TRBD1 on 5 matching bases. V lost 4 bases and J lost 7, with 13 bases in between. The CDR3 is made up of 13 amino acids. In germline, CDR1 is SEHNR, CDR2 FQNEAQ (reference sequence). CDR3 sequence (DNA): TGTGCCAGCAGCTCCAGACAGTATGGTGGCTACACCTTC. It codes for CASSSRQYGGYTF.

The chain carries TRBV9 and TRBJ1-3, with unresolved D. V was pared by 5 bases and J by 1 base, with 4 bases between. The CDR3 consists of 12 residues. Germline V gene sequence: CDR1 SGDLS, CDR2 YYNGEE. The CDR3 here is CASSNSGNTIYF. The CDR3 DNA is TGTGCCAGCAGTAATTCTGGAAACACCATATATTTT.

The V and J genes are TRBV12-3 or TRBV12-4 and TRBJ2-7, with TRBD2 matching 7 bases. J was trimmed by 4 bases and V by 6 bases; bases with no gene match: 6. This CDR3 comprises 13 residues. CDR3: CASRSTAGYEQYF. CDR3 DNA: TGTGCCAGCAGGTCCACAGCGGGATACGAGCAGTACTTC.

The chain links TRBV5-8 to TRBJ2-1, with a possible D match to TRBD2 (6 bases). The germline CDR1 and CDR2 sequences are SGHTS and YDEGEE. Trimming shortened V by 2 bases and J by 1 base, and 16 bases separated the two germline ends. The CDR3 covers 17 residues. CDR3 region: CASSFSFGSISYNEQFF. The CDR3, as DNA: TGTGCCAGCAGCTTCTCCTTCGGGAGTATTTCCTACAATGAGCAGTTCTTC.

The chain uses TRBV13 and TRBJ2-5; TRBD2 is a possible D gene (6 bases). Trimming took 5 bases from V and 5 from J, leaving 12 bases between them. Per the germline V gene, CDR1 is PRHDT and CDR2 is FYEKMQ (reference sequence). The CDR3 loop spans 13 amino acids. CDR3 in amino acids: CASSKRVGETQYF. The CDR3 DNA reads TGTGCCAGCAGCAAGCGGGTTGGGGAGACCCAGTACTTC.

This rearrangement joins TRBV5-6 to TRBJ2-3, with 12 nucleotides matching TRBD2. J lost 6 bases, V lost 4 bases, and 12 bases had no gene match. CDR1 SGHDT and CDR2 YYEEEE come from the germline V gene. The CDR3 consists of 17 residues. The CDR3 loop reads CASSADFLAGGPDTQYF. CDR3 nucleotide sequence: TGTGCCAGCAGCGCCGACTTCCTAGCGGGAGGGCCTGATACGCAGTATTTT.

V usage is TRBV6-5 and J usage is TRBJ2-1; TRBD1 matches at 10 bases. The V segment lost 5 bases and the J segment 7 bases; nucleotides outside the gene matches: 8. Germline V gene sequence: CDR1 MNHEY, CDR2 SVGAGI. The CDR3 loop spans 15 amino acids. CDR3: CASSPSGTGENEQFF. The CDR3 DNA reads TGTGCCAGCAGTCCCTCCGGGACAGGGGAAAATGAGCAGTTCTTC.

The chain employs TRBV18 and TRBJ1-5; 7 nucleotides line up with TRBD1. This CDR3 comprises 16 residues. In germline, CDR1 is KGHSH, CDR2 LQKENI. With V trimmed by 8 bases and J by 5 bases, 15 bases remained unmatched. The DNA for the CDR3 is TGTGCCAGCACGCCCCGGAGGGGGCGTGAAGATCAGCCCCAGCATTTT. This encodes CASTPRRGREDQPQHF. The full variable domain, completed using reference TRBV18 and TRBJ1-5, is NAGVMQNPRHLVRRRGQEARLRCSPMKGHSHVYWYRQLPEEGLKFMVYLQKENIIDESGMPKERFSAEFPKEGPSILRIQQVVRGDSAAYFCASTPRRGREDQPQHFGDGTRLSIL.

The J gene is TRBJ1-1, the V gene TRBV27; 7 bases fit TRBD1. The CDR3 runs 17 residues. Germline lookup yields CDR1 MNHEY and CDR2 SMNVEV (reference sequence). V shed 5 bases, J shed 2 bases, and the junction held 14 bases outside the gene matches. The CDR3 spells CASSKRTGVGLNTEAFF. The CDR3 DNA sequence: TGTGCCAGCAGTAAAAGAACAGGGGTTGGACTAAACACTGAAGCTTTCTTT.

This rearrangement joins TRBV12-3 or TRBV12-4 to TRBJ2-1, with 10 positions matching TRBD1. The CDR3 covers 13 residues. V was clipped by 5 bases and J by 10 bases; unmatched bases: 5. The CDR3 DNA is TGTGCCAGCAGTCGGGACAGGGGAGGGGAGCAGTTCTTC. Translation gives CASSRDRGGEQFF.

A word on this clone: The sample carries other DNA sequences with the same CDR3. This chain uses TRBV5-1 with TRBJ2-5; D uncertain. Germline V gene lookup returns CDR1 SGHRS and CDR2 YFSETQ. CDR3 size: 13 residues. V lost 0 bases, J lost 2 bases, and 5 bases lay in between. The CDR3 here is CASSLGQQETQYF. The CDR3 nucleotides are TGCGCCAGCAGCTTGGGACAACAAGAGACCCAGTACTTC. The whole variable domain, filled in from reference TRBV5-1 and TRBJ2-5, reads KAGVTQTPRYLIKTRGQQVTLSCSPISGHRSVSWYQQTPGQGLQFLFEYFSETQRNKGNFPGRFSGRQFSNSRSEMNVSTLELGDSALYLCASSLGQQETQYFGPGTRLLVL.

The chain has TRBV2 and TRBJ1-2, with TRBD1 matching over 10 bases. Germline lookup yields CDR1 SNHLY and CDR2 FYNNEI. The CDR3 has 16 residues. Unmatched junction bases numbered 4, after V lost 3 bases and J lost 0 bases. The chain's CDR3 is CASSERTGGANYGYTF. In DNA form, the CDR3 reads TGTGCCAGCAGTGAGCGGACAGGGGGAGCTAACTATGGCTACACCTTC.

The CDR3: CASSRTGAGHQPQHF. CDR3 bases: TGTGCCAGCAGCCGAACAGGGGCCGGGCATCAGCCCCAGCATTTT. The chain links TRBV7-9 to TRBJ1-5; 7 bases match TRBD1. The trim removed 5 bases at V and 5 bases at J, leaving 9 bases unmatched. This CDR3 spans 15 amino acids. Germline V gene lookup returns CDR1 SEHNR and CDR2 FQNEAQ (reference sequence).

Comments on this clone: A read error may account for a junction end that differs from germline. The chain recombines TRBV7-2 with TRBJ1-3, with 7 bases lining up with TRBD1. The length of the CDR3 is 13 residues. Germline values: CDR1 SGHTA, CDR2 FQGNSA. The CDR3 spells CASSQGGGTTIYF. In nucleotides, the CDR3 is TGTGCCAGCAGCCAGGGGGGTGGAACCACCATATATTTT.

The chain carries TRBV19 and TRBJ2-7; no clear D. Trimming left V 5 bases short and J 3 bases short, with 14 bases between. The CDR3 runs 14 residues. Germline V gives CDR1 LNHDA, CDR2 SQIVND (reference sequence). The CDR3 reads CASSRSPTRYEQYF. CDR3 nucleotide sequence: TGTGCCAGTAGTCGTTCCCCCACTCGCTACGAGCAGTACTTC. The full variable domain, completed using reference TRBV19 and TRBJ2-7, is DGGITQSPKYLFRKEGQNVTLSCEQNLNHDAMYWYRQDPGQGLRLIYYSQIVNDFQKGDIAEGYSVSREKKESFPLTVTSAQKNPTAFYLCASSRSPTRYEQYFGPGTRLTVT.

This chain uses TRBV27 with TRBJ2-3; 8 bases are a match to TRBD2. In germline, CDR1 is MNHEY, CDR2 SMNVEV (reference sequence). J gave up 1 base and V 6 bases, and 6 bases lay outside the gene matches. The CDR3 is 15 amino acids. CDR3 in DNA: TGTGCCAGCAGATCAGCGGGAGCCGGCACAGATACGCAGTATTTT. This encodes CASRSAGAGTDTQYF.

CDR3 in DNA: TGCGCCAGCAGTCGGGCAGGGGGCTCTGGGGCCAACGTCCTGACTTTC. It codes for CASSRAGGSGANVLTF. V usage is TRBV5-1 and J usage is TRBJ2-6, with TRBD1 identical over 7 bases. J gave up 0 bases and V 5 bases, and 5 bases lay outside the gene matches. CDR1 and CDR2 from the germline V gene are SGHRS and YFSETQ. The CDR3 sequence is 16 residues long.

The genes are TRBV24-1 and TRBJ2-5, with 13 positions matching TRBD2. Germline V gene sequence: CDR1 KGHDR, CDR2 SFDVKD. The trim removed 4 bases at V and 4 bases at J, leaving 5 bases unmatched. The CDR3 sequence is 16 residues long. The CDR3 bases are TGTGCCACCAGTGACCGGACTAGCGGGAGAGGAGAGACCCAGTACTTC. Encoded protein: CATSDRTSGRGETQYF.

On this clone itself: Different DNA sequences within this sample yield the same CDR3. The V call is TRBV28, the J call TRBJ2-3, with D uncertain. The V end lost 8 bases, the J end lost 2 bases, and 5 bases lay between the germline ends. CDR1 and CDR2 (germline): MDHEN, SYDVKM. The CDR3 covers 11 residues. This chain's CDR3 is CASSLTDTQYF. The CDR3 nucleotides read TGTGCCAGCTCTCTCACAGATACGCAGTATTTT.

This clone showed up just a few times. V is TRBV5-3 and J is TRBJ1-5; TRBD1 is a possible D gene (5 bases). TRBV5-3 is sorted into the ORF group, with uncertain function. The CDR3 loop spans 17 amino acids. Between the trimmed V and J ends, which lost 4 bases and 4 bases, there was a span of 21 bases. The CDR3 DNA reads TGTGCCAGAAGCGAGACAACTACTGGGGGGTTAAATCAGCCCCAGCATTTT. Amino acid sequence: CARSETTTGGLNQPQHF.

This rearrangement joins TRBV28 to TRBJ2-1, with 13 bases identical to TRBD2. V was clipped by 2 bases and J by 8 bases; unmatched bases: 6. The germline gives CDR1 MDHEN, CDR2 SYDVKM. This CDR3 is built from 16 residues. The CDR3 DNA reads as TGTGCCAGCAGTTTACGACCGGGACTAGCGGGATATGAGCAGTTCTTC. Its translation: CASSLRPGLAGYEQFF.

The chain carries TRBV18 and TRBJ2-2; no firm D call. Germline V gives CDR1 KGHSH, CDR2 LQKENI. This CDR3 has 14 residues. Trimming shortened V by 2 bases and J by 8 bases, and 12 bases separated the two germline ends. For the CDR3, the DNA is TGTGCCAGCTCACCAGGGCTAAAGTCGGGGGAGCTGTTTTTT. This translates into CASSPGLKSGELFF.